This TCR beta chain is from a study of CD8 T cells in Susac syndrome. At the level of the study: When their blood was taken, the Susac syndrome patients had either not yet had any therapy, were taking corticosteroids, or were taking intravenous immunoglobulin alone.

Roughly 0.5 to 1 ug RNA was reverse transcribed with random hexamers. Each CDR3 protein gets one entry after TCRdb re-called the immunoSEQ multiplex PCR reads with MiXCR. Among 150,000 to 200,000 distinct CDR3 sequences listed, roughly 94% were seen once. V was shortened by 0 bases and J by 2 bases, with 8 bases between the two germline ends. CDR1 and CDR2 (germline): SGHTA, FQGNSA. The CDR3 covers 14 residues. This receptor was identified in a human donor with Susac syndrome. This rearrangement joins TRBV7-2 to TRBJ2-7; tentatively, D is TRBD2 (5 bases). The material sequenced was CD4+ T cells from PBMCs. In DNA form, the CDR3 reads TGTGCCAGCAGCTTAGCGCTCGGGGCCTACGAGCAGTACTTC. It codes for CASSLALGAYEQYF.